These 21 T cell receptor beta chains originate from one sample sequenced in a study of blood T cell repertoires in COVID-19. Profiling relied on immunoSEQ multiplex PCR, and the TCRdb table lists in-frame clones only, not all of them. Among 310,000 or so clones listed, roughly 89% were seen once. Input material: PBMCs or T cells enriched from blood (not recorded which). These receptors originate from a woman aged 18 to 35 with acute COVID-19.

This sequence joins TRBV4-3 and TRBJ1-1; TRBD1 agrees at 7 bases. Germline V lookup: CDR1 LGHNA, CDR2 YSLEER. The CDR3 covers 16 residues. V trimming: 3 bases; J trimming: 1 base; junction bases outside the gene matches: 8. Here the CDR3 DNA reads TGCGCCAGCAGCCAGAATCCGGGACAGACGAACACTGAAGCTTTCTTT. The encoded protein is CASSQNPGQTNTEAFF.

The V gene is TRBV29-1, the J gene TRBJ2-2; 8 nucleotides match TRBD2. The CDR3 sequence is 14 residues long. Germline V lookup: CDR1 SQVTM, CDR2 ANQGSEA. After removal of 3 bases from V and 5 bases from J, the junction contained 5 bases not matched to a gene. The CDR3 protein is CSVDHGGDTGELFF. DNA of the CDR3: TGCAGCGTTGATCACGGGGGGGATACCGGGGAGCTGTTTTTT.

The chain joins TRBV7-6 to TRBJ2-4, with D possibly being TRBD1 (6 bases). Germline assignment: CDR1 SGHVS and CDR2 FNYEAQ. The CDR3 length is 17 residues. The germline V and J ends were trimmed by 4 bases and 6 bases, with 22 bases remaining between them. CDR3 protein: CASSYTRQDLKVNIQYF. The CDR3 DNA sequence: TGTGCCAGCAGCTACACGCGACAGGATCTAAAGGTAAACATTCAGTACTTC.

This chain links TRBV4-1 with TRBJ1-6; D may be TRBD1 (5 bases). CDR3 length: 15 amino acids. V lost 1 base and J lost 9, with 13 bases in between. CDR1 is MGHRA and CDR2 is YSYEKL in the germline V gene. Written as DNA, the CDR3 is TGCGCCAGCAGCCAAGGGGGCCCTATGATTTCACCCCTCCACTTT. Translating gives CASSQGGPMISPLHF.

The rearrangement uses TRBV19 and TRBJ2-3; 11 bases map to TRBD1. The ends lost 8 bases at V and 9 bases at J; junction bases unmatched: 10. The CDR3 is 14 residues long. Germline V lookup: CDR1 LNHDA, CDR2 SQIVND (reference sequence). CDR3 amino acids: CASGWTGGLNTQYF. DNA for the CDR3: TGTGCCAGTGGCTGGACAGGGGGCCTCAACACGCAGTATTTT.

The J gene is TRBJ2-4, the V gene TRBV4-1, with 7 positions matching TRBD2. This CDR3 is built from 15 residues. Germline trimming cut 4 bases from V and 7 bases from J; bases unmatched to any gene: 10. Germline V gene data show CDR1 as MGHRA and CDR2 as YSYEKL. The CDR3 DNA follows: TGCGCCAGCAGCCTAAGAGGGAACGGGAGGAACATTCAGTACTTC. It is translated as CASSLRGNGRNIQYF.

This clone occurred a few times. The gene calls are TRBV28 and TRBJ2-2; 8 nucleotides agree with TRBD2. The J segment lost 1 base and the V segment lost 7 bases, leaving 5 bases of the junction unmatched. CDR3 length: 15 residues. Looked up from germline, CDR1 is MDHEN and CDR2 is SYDVKM. This CDR3 is CASTRGGQNTGELFF. The CDR3 DNA is TGTGCCAGCACCCGGGGGGGGCAGAACACCGGGGAGCTGTTTTTT.

The chain has TRBV18 and TRBJ2-3, with TRBD1 identical over 7 bases. This CDR3 region has 16 residues. The V gene end was trimmed by 1 base and the J gene end by 5 bases; junction bases not matched to a gene: 9. Germline loops: CDR1 KGHSH, CDR2 LQKENI. Written as DNA, the CDR3 is TGTGCCAGCTCACCACGCCGCCAGGGGGTTGGAGATACGCAGTATTTT. Translation: CASSPRRQGVGDTQYF.

The chain is built from TRBV30 and TRBJ1-3; perhaps TRBD1 as D (6 bases). The V gene lost 5 bases and the J gene lost 0 bases, with 11 bases spanning the gap. Germline-derived CDR1 and CDR2 are GTSNPN and SVGIG (reference sequence). The CDR3 is 14 residues long. The CDR3 coding sequence is TGTGCCTGGCTGGACAGATTCTCTGGAAACACCATATATTTT. This translates into CAWLDRFSGNTIYF.

The chain couples TRBV6-5 to TRBJ1-1; D is possibly TRBD1 (5 bases). Trimming took off 2 bases at V and 4 bases at J, with 11 bases between the two ends. The length of the CDR3 is 14 residues. Germline CDR1 reads MNHEY; CDR2 reads SVGAGI. CDR3 coding DNA: TGTGCCAGCAGTTACGGGCAGGGCGCCACTGAAGCTTTCTTT. Protein: CASSYGQGATEAFF.

This clone has just one count. The chain has TRBV3-1 (or the pseudogene TRBV3-2) and TRBJ1-2; D is unclear. CDR1 and CDR2 (germline): LGHDT, YNNKEL (reference sequence). The CDR3 is 18 residues long. V was cut by 0 bases and J by 3 bases, with 20 bases left in between. In DNA, the CDR3 is TGTGCCAGCAGCCAAGACTTGCCGGTTGGAGGGAGCTACTATGGCTACACCTTC. It translates to CASSQDLPVGGSYYGYTF.

The gene calls are TRBV18 and TRBJ2-5; D might be TRBD1 (6 bases). Germline loops: CDR1 KGHSH, CDR2 LQKENI. Deletions cut 5 bases from V and 1 base from J, with 11 bases between. This CDR3 contains 14 residues. CDR3 sequence reads: CASSRGQLQETQYF. In DNA form, the CDR3 reads TGTGCCAGCTCAAGAGGACAGCTCCAAGAGACCCAGTACTTC.

This rearrangement joins TRBV10-3 to TRBJ2-1, with 16 nucleotides matching TRBD2. The J segment lost 7 bases and the V segment lost 8 bases, leaving 17 bases of the junction unmatched. Germline CDR1 ENHRY, CDR2 SYGVKD. This CDR3 region has 19 residues. This chain's CDR3 is CAIRRSGTSGRALVNEQFF. The CDR3 DNA reads TGTGCCATCCGCCGATCCGGGACTAGCGGGAGGGCACTCGTAAATGAGCAGTTCTTC.

The genes are TRBV19 and TRBJ2-1; TRBD2 might be the D (6 bases). Between the trimmed V and J ends, which lost 5 bases and 0 bases, there was a span of 14 bases. Germline values: CDR1 LNHDA, CDR2 SQIVND (reference sequence). The CDR3 runs to 16 residues. DNA of the CDR3: TGTGCCAGTAGTTCTCTAGCGCAAAGCTCCTACAATGAGCAGTTCTTC. Protein sequence: CASSSLAQSSYNEQFF.

The rearrangement uses TRBV19 and TRBJ1-5; 11 nucleotides align to TRBD1. Germline V gene data show CDR1 as LNHDA and CDR2 as SQIVND (reference sequence). This CDR3 contains 13 residues. With V trimmed by 7 bases and J by 10 bases, 6 bases remained unmatched. CDR3: CASTPDRGQPQHF. The CDR3 DNA sequence: TGTGCCAGTACTCCGGACAGGGGGCAACCCCAGCATTTT.

V gene TRBV18 combines with J gene TRBJ1-1; 8 bases are shared with TRBD1. The trim removed 3 bases at V and 3 bases at J, leaving 12 bases unmatched. The CDR3 is 17 residues long. Germline CDR1 is KGHSH and CDR2 is LQKENI. The DNA for the CDR3 is TGTGCCAGCTCACCGACTCGACAGGGGCGCGTGGACACTGAAGCTTTCTTT. Translating gives CASSPTRQGRVDTEAFF. Combining the CDR3 with reference TRBV18 and TRBJ1-1 gives the whole variable domain NAGVMQNPRHLVRRRGQEARLRCSPMKGHSHVYWYRQLPEEGLKFMVYLQKENIIDESGMPKERFSAEFPKEGPSILRIQQVVRGDSAAYFCASSPTRQGRVDTEAFFGQGTRLTVV.

In this sample, this clone turned up once. This sequence joins TRBV21-1 and TRBJ1-5; the table's D call of TRBD1 was not tested on the DNA. TRBV21-1 is noted as a pseudogene. This CDR3 is built from 16 residues. The CDR3 DNA follows: TGTGCCAGCAGCCCTAGGGGTGGACAGGTCGATCAGCCCCAGCATTTT. Amino acids: CASSPRGGQVDQPQHF.

A few counts support this clone. The CDR3 nucleotides are TGTGCCACCGAACAGGGGGCCCGGGGTAACGCTGAAGCTTTCTTT. Amino acid sequence: CATEQGARGNAEAFF. V gene TRBV10-3 combines with J gene TRBJ1-1; 9 nucleotides match TRBD1. There are 15 residues in the CDR3. Germline assignment: CDR1 ENHRY and CDR2 SYGVKD. V lost 10 bases, J lost 6 bases, and 15 bases stayed unmatched.

The chain is built from TRBV2 and TRBJ2-2; maybe TRBD2 (5 bases). The V end was cut by 8 bases, the J end by 4 bases, with 8 bases between. The length of the CDR3 is 12 residues. Looked up from germline, CDR1 is SNHLY and CDR2 is FYNNEI. This CDR3 is CASGSGTGELFF. CDR3 nucleotides: TGTGCCAGCGGGAGCGGCACCGGGGAGCTGTTTTTT.

The gene calls are TRBV5-8 and TRBJ1-2; the D gene is possibly TRBD1 (5 bases). Trimming took off 2 bases at V and 7 bases at J, with 12 bases between the two ends. The CDR3 is 13 amino acids. Germline values: CDR1 SGHTS, CDR2 YDEGEE. DNA for the CDR3: TGTGCCAGCAGCTTATCAGGGATCTCTGGCTACACCTTC. Protein: CASSLSGISGYTF.

The J gene is TRBJ2-7, the V gene TRBV5-1; 11 bases are a match to TRBD1. V was clipped by 1 base and J by 7 bases; unmatched bases: 7. CDR1 and CDR2 (germline): SGHRS, YFSETQ. The CDR3 has 15 amino acids. CDR3 protein: CASSLWGQGEGEQYF. The CDR3, as DNA: TGCGCCAGCAGCTTGTGGGGACAGGGGGAAGGGGAGCAGTACTTC. Variable domain in full (rest from reference TRBV5-1 and TRBJ2-7): KAGVTQTPRYLIKTRGQQVTLSCSPISGHRSVSWYQQTPGQGLQFLFEYFSETQRNKGNFPGRFSGRQFSNSRSEMNVSTLELGDSALYLCASSLWGQGEGEQYFGPGTRLTVT.